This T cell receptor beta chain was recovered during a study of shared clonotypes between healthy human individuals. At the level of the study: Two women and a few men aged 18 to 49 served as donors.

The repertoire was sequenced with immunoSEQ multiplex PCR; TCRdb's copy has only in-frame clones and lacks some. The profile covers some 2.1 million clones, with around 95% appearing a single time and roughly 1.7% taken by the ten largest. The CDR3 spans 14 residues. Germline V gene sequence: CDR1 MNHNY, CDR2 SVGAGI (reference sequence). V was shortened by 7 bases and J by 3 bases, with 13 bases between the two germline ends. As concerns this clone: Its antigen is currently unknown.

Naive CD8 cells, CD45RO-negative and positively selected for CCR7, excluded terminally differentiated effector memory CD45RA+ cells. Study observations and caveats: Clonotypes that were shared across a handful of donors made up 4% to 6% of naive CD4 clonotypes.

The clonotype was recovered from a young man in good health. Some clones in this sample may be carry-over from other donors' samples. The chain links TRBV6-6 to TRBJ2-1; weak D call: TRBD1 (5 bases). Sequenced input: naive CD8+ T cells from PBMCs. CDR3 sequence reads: CASTQWGGYNEQFF. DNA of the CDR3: TGTGCCAGCACCCAATGGGGCGGCTACAATGAGCAGTTCTTC.